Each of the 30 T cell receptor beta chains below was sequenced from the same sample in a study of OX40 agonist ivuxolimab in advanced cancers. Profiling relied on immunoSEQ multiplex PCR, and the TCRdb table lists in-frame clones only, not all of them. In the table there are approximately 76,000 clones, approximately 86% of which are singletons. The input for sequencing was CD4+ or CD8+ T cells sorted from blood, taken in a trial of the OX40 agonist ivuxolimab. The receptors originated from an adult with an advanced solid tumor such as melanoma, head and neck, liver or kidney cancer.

CDR3 DNA sequence: TGTGCCAGCAGTTACTCTGGACAAGCGAACACTGAAGCTTTCTTT. The encoded protein is CASSYSGQANTEAFF. The chain links TRBV6-6 to TRBJ1-1; D perhaps matches TRBD1 (5 bases). The CDR3 extends over 15 amino acids. The germline V gene encodes CDR1 MNHNY and CDR2 SVGAGI (reference sequence). V gave up 0 bases and J gave up 1 base, with 9 bases separating them.

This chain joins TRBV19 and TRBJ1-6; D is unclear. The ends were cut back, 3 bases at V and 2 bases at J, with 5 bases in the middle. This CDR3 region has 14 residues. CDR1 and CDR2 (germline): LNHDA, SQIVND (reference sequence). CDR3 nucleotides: TGTGCCAGTAGTATGGAGACCTATAATTCACCCCTCCACTTT. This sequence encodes CASSMETYNSPLHF.

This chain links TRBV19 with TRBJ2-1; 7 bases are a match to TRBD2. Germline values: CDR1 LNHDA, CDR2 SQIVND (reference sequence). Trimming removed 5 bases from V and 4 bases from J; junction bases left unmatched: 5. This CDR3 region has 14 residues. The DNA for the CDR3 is TGTGCCAGTAGTCGATCTAGCGGATACAATGAGCAGTTCTTC. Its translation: CASSRSSGYNEQFF.

The chain's CDR3 is CASSLGPSTEAFF. CDR3 DNA sequence: TGTGCCAGCAGCTTGGGACCGAGCACTGAAGCTTTCTTT. The rearrangement joins TRBV11-3 to TRBJ1-1, with D tentatively TRBD1 (5 bases). Trimming took 3 bases from V and 4 from J, leaving 9 bases between them. This CDR3 is built from 13 residues. The germline V gene has CDR1 SGHNT and CDR2 YENEEA. Looking up the rest from reference TRBV11-3 and TRBJ1-1 gives the full variable domain: EAGVVQSPRYKIIEKKQPVAFWCNPISGHNTLYWYLQNLGQGPELLIRYENEEAVDDSQLPKDRFSAERLKGVDSTLKIQPAELGDSAVYLCASSLGPSTEAFFGQGTRLTVV.

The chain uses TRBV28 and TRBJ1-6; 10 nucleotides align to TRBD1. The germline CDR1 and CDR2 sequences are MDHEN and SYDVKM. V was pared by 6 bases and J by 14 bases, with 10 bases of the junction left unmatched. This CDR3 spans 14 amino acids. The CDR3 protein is CASRRDRGSRTLHF. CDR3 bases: TGTGCCAGCAGGAGGGACAGGGGAAGTCGGACCCTCCACTTT.

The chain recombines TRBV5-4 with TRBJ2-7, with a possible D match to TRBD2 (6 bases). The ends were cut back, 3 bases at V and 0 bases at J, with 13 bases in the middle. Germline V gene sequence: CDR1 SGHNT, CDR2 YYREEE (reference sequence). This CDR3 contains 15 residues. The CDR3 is CASSSKSGSSYEQYF. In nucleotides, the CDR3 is TGTGCCAGCAGCTCCAAGAGCGGGTCCTCCTACGAGCAGTACTTC.

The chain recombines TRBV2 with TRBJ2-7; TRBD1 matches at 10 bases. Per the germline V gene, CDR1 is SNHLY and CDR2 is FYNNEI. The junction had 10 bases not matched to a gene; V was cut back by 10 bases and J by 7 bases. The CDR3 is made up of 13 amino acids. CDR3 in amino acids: CATGGTGVGEQYF. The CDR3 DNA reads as TGTGCCACCGGTGGGACAGGGGTCGGGGAGCAGTACTTC.

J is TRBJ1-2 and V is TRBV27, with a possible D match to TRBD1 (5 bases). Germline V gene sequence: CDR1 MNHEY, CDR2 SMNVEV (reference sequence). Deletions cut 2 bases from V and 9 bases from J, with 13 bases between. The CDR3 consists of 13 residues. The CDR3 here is CASSLEVTGRYTF. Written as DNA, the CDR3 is TGTGCCAGCAGTTTAGAGGTTACAGGTCGCTACACCTTC.

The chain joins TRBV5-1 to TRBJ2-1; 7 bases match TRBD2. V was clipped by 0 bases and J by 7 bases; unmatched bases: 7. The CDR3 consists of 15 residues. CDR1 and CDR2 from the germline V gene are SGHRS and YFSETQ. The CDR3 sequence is CASSLGGRAGNEQFF. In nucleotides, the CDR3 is TGCGCCAGCAGCTTGGGTGGGAGGGCCGGGAATGAGCAGTTCTTC.

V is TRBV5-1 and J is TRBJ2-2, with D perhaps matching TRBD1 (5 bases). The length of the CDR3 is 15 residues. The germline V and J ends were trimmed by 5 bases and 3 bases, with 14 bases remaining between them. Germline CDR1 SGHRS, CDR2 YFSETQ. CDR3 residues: CASSQQGLDTGELFF. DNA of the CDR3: TGCGCCAGCAGTCAGCAGGGTTTGGACACCGGGGAGCTGTTTTTT.

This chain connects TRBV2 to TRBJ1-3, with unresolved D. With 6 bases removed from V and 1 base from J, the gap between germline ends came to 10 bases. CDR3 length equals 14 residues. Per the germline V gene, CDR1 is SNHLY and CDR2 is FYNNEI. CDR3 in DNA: TGTGCCAGCAGCCAGACCGCGTCTGGAAACACCATATATTTT. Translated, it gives CASSQTASGNTIYF.

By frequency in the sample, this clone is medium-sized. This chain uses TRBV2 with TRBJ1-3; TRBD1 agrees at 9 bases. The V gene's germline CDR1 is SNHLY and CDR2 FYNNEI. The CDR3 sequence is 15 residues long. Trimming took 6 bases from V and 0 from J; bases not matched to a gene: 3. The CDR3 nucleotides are TGTGCCAGCAGCCTGACAGGGGGCTCTGGAAACACCATATATTTT. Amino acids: CASSLTGGSGNTIYF.

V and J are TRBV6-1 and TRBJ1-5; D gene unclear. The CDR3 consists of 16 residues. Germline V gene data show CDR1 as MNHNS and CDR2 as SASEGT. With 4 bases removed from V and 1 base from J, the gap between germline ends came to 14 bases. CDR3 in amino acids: CASSAAAGYSNQPQHF. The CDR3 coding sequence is TGTGCCAGCAGTGCAGCGGCGGGCTACAGCAATCAGCCCCAGCATTTT.

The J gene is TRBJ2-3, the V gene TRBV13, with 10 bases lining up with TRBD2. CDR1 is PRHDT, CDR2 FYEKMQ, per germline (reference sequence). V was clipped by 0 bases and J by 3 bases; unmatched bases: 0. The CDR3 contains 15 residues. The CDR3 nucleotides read TGTGCCAGCAGCTTAGGGGGACTAGCGACAGATACGCAGTATTTT. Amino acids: CASSLGGLATDTQYF.

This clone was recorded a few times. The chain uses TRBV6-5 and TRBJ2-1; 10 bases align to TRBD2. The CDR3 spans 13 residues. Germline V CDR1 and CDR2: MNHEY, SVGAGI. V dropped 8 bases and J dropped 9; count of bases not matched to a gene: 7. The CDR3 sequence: CASVASGSREQFF. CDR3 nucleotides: TGTGCCAGCGTTGCTAGCGGGAGTCGTGAGCAGTTCTTC.

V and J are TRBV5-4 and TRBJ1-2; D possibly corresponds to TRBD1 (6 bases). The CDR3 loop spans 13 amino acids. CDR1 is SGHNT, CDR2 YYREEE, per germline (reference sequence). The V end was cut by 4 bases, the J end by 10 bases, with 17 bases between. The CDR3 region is CASSPGGAKVYTF. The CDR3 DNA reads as TGTGCCAGCAGCCCGGGGGGGGCAAAAGTCTACACCTTC.

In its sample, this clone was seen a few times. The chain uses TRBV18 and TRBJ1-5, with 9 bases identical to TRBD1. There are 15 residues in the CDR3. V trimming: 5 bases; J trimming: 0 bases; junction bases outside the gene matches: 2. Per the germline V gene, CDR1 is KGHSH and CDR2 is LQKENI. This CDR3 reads CASSGQGNSNQPQHF. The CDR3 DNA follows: TGTGCCAGCTCAGGACAGGGGAATAGCAATCAGCCCCAGCATTTT.

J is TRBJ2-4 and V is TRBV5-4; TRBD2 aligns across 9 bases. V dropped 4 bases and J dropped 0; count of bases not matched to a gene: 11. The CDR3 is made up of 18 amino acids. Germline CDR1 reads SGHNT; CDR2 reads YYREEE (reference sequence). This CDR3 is CASSPGAAGGLAKNIQYF. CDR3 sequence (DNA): TGTGCCAGCAGCCCCGGGGCAGCGGGGGGTCTAGCCAAAAACATTCAGTACTTC. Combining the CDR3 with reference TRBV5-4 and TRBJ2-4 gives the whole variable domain ETGVTQSPTHLIKTRGQQVTLRCSSQSGHNTVSWYQQALGQGPQFIFQYYREEENGRGNFPPRFSGLQFPNYSSELNVNALELDDSALYLCASSPGAAGGLAKNIQYFGAGTRLSVL.

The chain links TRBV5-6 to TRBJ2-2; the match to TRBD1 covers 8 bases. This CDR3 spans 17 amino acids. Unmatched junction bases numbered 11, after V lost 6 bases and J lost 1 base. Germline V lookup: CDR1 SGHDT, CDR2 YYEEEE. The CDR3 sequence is CASTISRQGWNTGELFF. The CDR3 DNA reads TGTGCCAGCACCATAAGCAGACAGGGGTGGAACACCGGGGAGCTGTTTTTT.

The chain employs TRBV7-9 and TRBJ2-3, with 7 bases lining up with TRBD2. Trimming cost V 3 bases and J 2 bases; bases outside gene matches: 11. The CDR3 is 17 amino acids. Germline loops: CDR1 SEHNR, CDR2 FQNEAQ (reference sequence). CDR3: CASSFQSPGGNTDTQYF. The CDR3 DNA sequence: TGTGCCAGCAGCTTCCAGAGCCCCGGGGGGAACACAGATACGCAGTATTTT.

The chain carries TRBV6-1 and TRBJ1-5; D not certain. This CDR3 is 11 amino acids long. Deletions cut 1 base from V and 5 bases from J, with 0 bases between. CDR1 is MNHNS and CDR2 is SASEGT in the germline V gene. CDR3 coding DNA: TGTGCCAGCAGTGAAGATCAGCCCCAGCATTTT. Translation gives CASSEDQPQHF.

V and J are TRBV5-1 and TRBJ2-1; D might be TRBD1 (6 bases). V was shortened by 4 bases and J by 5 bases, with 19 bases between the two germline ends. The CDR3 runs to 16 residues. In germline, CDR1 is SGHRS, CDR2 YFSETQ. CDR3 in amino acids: CASSVNLGAADNEQFF. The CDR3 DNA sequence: TGCGCCAGCAGCGTAAATCTGGGGGCCGCGGACAATGAGCAGTTCTTC. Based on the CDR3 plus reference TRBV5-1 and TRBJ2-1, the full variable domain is KAGVTQTPRYLIKTRGQQVTLSCSPISGHRSVSWYQQTPGQGLQFLFEYFSETQRNKGNFPGRFSGRQFSNSRSEMNVSTLELGDSALYLCASSVNLGAADNEQFFGPGTRLTVL.

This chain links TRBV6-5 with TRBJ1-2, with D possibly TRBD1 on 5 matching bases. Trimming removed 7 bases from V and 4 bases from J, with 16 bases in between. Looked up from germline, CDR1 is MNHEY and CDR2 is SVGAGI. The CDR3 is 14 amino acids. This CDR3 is CASTEGIRGYGYTF. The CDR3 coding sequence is TGTGCCAGCACGGAGGGGATAAGGGGCTATGGCTACACCTTC.

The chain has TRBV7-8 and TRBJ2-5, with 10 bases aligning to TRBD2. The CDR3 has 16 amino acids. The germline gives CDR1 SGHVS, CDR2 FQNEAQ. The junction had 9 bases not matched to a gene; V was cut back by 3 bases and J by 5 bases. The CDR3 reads CASSFFSSGGQETQYF. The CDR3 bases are TGTGCCAGCAGCTTTTTCTCTAGCGGGGGCCAGGAGACCCAGTACTTC.

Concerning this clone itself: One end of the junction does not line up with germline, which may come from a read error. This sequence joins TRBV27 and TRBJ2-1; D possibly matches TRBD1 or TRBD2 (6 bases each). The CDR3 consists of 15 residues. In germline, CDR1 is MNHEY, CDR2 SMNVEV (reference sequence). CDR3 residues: CASSPLEGEWNEQLF. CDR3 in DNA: TGTGCCAGCAGTCCCCTGGAGGGGGAGTGGAATGAGCAGCTCTTC.

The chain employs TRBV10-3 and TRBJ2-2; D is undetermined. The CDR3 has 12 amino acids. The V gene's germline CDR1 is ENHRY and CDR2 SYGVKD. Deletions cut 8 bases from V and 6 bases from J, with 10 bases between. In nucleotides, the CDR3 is TGTGCCATCGGGATGAATGCCGGGGAGCTGTTTTTT. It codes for CAIGMNAGELFF.

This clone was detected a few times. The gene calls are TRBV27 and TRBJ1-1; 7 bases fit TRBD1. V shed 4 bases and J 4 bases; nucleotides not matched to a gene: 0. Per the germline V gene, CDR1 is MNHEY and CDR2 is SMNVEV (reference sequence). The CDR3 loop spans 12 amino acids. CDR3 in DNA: TGTGCCAGCAGTTACAGGGGCACTGAAGCTTTCTTT. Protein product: CASSYRGTEAFF.

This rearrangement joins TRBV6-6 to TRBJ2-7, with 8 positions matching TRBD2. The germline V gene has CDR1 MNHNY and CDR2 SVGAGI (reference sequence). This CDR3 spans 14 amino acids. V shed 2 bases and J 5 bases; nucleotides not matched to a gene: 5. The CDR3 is CASSYVSGRNEQYF. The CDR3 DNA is TGTGCCAGCAGTTACGTAAGCGGGAGAAACGAGCAGTACTTC.

CDR3 bases: TGCAGTCCGGGACAGACCAATGAGCAGTTCTTC. Translating gives CSPGQTNEQFF. The chain uses TRBV20-1 and TRBJ2-1; 7 nucleotides match TRBD1. The CDR3 is 11 amino acids. With V trimmed by 8 bases and J by 6 bases, 4 bases remained unmatched. The germline V gene has CDR1 DFQATT and CDR2 SNEGSKA (reference sequence).

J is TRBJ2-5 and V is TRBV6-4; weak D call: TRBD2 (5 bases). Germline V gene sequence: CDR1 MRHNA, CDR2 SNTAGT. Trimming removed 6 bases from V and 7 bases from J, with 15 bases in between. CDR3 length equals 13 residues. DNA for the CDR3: TGTGCCAGCAGCTACACACCTGGAGGGACCCAGTACTTC. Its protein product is CASSYTPGGTQYF.